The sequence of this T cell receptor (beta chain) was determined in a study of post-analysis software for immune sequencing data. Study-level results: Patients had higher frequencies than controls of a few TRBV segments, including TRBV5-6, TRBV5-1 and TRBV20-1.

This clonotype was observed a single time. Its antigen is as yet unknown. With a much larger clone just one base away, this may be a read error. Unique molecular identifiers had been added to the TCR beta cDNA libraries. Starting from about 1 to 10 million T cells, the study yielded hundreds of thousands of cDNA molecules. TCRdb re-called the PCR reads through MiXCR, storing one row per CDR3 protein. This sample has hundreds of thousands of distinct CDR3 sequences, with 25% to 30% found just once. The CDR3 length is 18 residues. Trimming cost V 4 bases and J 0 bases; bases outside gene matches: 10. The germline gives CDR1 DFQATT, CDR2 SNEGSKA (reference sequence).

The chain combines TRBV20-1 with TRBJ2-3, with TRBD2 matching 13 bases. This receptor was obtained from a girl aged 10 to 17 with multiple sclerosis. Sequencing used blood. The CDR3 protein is CSAKGLAGPEESTDTQYF. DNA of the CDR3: TGCAGTGCTAAGGGACTAGCGGGGCCGGAGGAAAGCACAGATACGCAGTATTTT.